These 5 T cell receptor beta chains share one sample of origin, sequenced in a study of control samples from healthy donors and cancer patients. Using immunoSEQ multiplex PCR, the repertoire was profiled, and TCRdb retains in-frame clones only, with some absent. The sample holds 65,000 to 80,000 clones, around nine tenths seen once. The sample taken for sequencing was PBMCs. The origin of the receptors is a woman aged 55-69 years with head and neck cancer.

This clone appeared a few times. The chain links TRBV5-1 to TRBJ1-3, with 8 bases aligning to TRBD1. Trimming removed 5 bases from V and 2 bases from J; junction bases left unmatched: 6. Germline V gene lookup returns CDR1 SGHRS and CDR2 YFSETQ. This CDR3 is built from 15 residues. The CDR3 reads CASRLGQVPGNTIYF. In DNA, the CDR3 is TGCGCCAGCAGACTGGGACAGGTCCCTGGAAACACCATATATTTT.

The V gene is TRBV20-1, the J gene TRBJ2-7; 9 nucleotides line up with TRBD2. V shed 3 bases, J shed 5 bases, and the junction held 29 bases outside the gene matches. Looked up from germline, CDR1 is DFQATT and CDR2 is SNEGSKA (reference sequence). The CDR3 extends over 21 amino acids. In nucleotides, the CDR3 is TGCAGTGCTAGTCAGGCCATCCCTGGGCTAGCGGGGTTCTTTCTAGGGGACGAGCAGTACTTC. Its protein product is CSASQAIPGLAGFFLGDEQYF.

In its sample, this clone was seen once. The CDR3 loop is CASTPGQQHYEQYF. DNA for the CDR3: TGTGCCAGCACCCCGGGACAGCAACACTACGAGCAGTACTTC. The chain links TRBV7-2 to TRBJ2-7; 7 nucleotides line up with TRBD1. CDR1 is SGHTA and CDR2 is FQGNSA in the germline V gene. The CDR3 totals 14 residues. Trimming cost V 7 bases and J 3 bases; bases outside gene matches: 9.

The gene calls are TRBV3-1 (or the pseudogene TRBV3-2) and TRBJ2-1; TRBD1 is a possible D gene (6 bases). The ends were cut back, 2 bases at V and 8 bases at J, with 16 bases in the middle. This CDR3 comprises 15 residues. In germline, CDR1 is LGHDT, CDR2 YNNKEL (reference sequence). CDR3 in amino acids: CASSQQGRLTDEQFF. The CDR3 DNA sequence: TGTGCCAGCAGCCAACAGGGGAGACTCACCGATGAGCAGTTCTTC.

This chain links TRBV28 with TRBJ2-2; D is undetermined. V was cut by 7 bases and J by 0 bases, with 6 bases left in between. The germline gives CDR1 MDHEN, CDR2 SYDVKM. This CDR3 contains 13 residues. The CDR3 protein is CASTSTNTGELFF. Here the CDR3 DNA reads TGTGCCAGCACGTCCACGAACACCGGGGAGCTGTTTTTT.